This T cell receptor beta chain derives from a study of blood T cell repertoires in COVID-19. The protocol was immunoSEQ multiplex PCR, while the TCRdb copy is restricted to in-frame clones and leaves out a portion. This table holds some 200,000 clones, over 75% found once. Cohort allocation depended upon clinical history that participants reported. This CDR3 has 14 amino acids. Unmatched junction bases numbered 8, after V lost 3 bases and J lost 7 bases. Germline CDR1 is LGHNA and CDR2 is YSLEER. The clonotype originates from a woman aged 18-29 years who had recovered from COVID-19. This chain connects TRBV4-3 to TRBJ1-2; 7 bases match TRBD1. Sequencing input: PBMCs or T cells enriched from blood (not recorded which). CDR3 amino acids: CASSQNTGAGGYTF. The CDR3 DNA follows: TGCGCCAGCAGCCAGAATACAGGGGCGGGTGGCTACACCTTC.